This T cell receptor beta chain was captured in a study of blood T cell repertoires in COVID-19. About the research overall: The United States, Italy and Spain were the sources of the acute and convalescent COVID-19 samples.

In the study's own analysis: Amplification of reference gene primers provided the estimated nucleated cell counts. Sequencing used immunoSEQ multiplex PCR; TCRdb keeps in-frame clones, though not all of them. The DNA gave D and trimming, while V, J and clone size come from that table. The data contain around 160,000 clones, 87% of them singletons. Those designated as exposed participants met a COVID-19 case within 2 weeks before study entry. The V and J ends lost 6 bases and 3 bases, in that order; junction bases with no gene match: 8. The CDR3 has 14 amino acids. Germline lookup yields CDR1 MNHEY and CDR2 SVGAGI.

The clonotype originates from a woman in her forties who had been exposed to COVID-19. The gene calls are TRBV6-5 and TRBJ2-7; 7 bases fit TRBD1. The sequenced sample was PBMCs or T cells enriched from blood (not recorded which). CDR3 bases: TGTGCCAGCAGAACACCGGGACAGTTCTACGAGCAGTACTTC. Its translation is CASRTPGQFYEQYF.